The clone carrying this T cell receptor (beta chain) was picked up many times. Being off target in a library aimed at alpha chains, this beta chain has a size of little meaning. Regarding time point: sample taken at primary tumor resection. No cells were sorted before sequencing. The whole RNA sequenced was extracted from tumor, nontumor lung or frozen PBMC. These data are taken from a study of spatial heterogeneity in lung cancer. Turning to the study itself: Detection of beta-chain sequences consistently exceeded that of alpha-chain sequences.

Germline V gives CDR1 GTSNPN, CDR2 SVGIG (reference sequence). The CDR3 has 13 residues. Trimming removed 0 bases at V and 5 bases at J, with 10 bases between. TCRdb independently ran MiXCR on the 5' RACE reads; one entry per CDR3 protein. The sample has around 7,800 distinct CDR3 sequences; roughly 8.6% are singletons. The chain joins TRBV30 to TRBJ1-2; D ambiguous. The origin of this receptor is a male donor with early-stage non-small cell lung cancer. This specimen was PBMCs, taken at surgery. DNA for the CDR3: TGTGCCTGGAGTGTATCGAGTCCATATGGCTACACCTTC. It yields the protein CAWSVSSPYGYTF.